A single sample is the source of the 25 T cell receptor beta chains below, sequenced in a study of T cell repertoires in cytomegalovirus infection. Each CDR3 protein is one row after TCRdb ran MiXCR on the reads. The sample records some 700,000 distinct CDR3 sequences, 35% to 45% being singletons. Sequences were obtained from PBMCs. These receptors were obtained from a human donor in good health (CMV status not recorded). Some clones in this sample may be carry-over from other donors' samples.

The rearrangement joins TRBV7-2 to TRBJ1-1; 7 bases map to TRBD1. V lost 3 bases, J lost 0 bases, and 4 bases stayed unmatched. Germline V CDR1 and CDR2: SGHTA, FQGNSA. The CDR3 has 15 amino acids. The CDR3 DNA reads TGTGCCAGCAGCTTGTCGACAGGGATGAACACTGAAGCTTTCTTT. Translation gives CASSLSTGMNTEAFF.

This clonotype was observed a few times. The rearrangement links TRBV7-2 to TRBJ1-2; D is possibly TRBD1 (5 bases). This CDR3 has 14 residues. Germline V gene data show CDR1 as SGHTA and CDR2 as FQGNSA. Trimming removed 5 bases at V and 2 bases at J, with 12 bases between. The CDR3 is CASSRGTPNYGYTF. The CDR3 DNA reads as TGTGCCAGCAGCCGCGGGACTCCGAACTATGGCTACACCTTC.

This clonotype was counted once. V gene TRBV7-8 combines with J gene TRBJ1-1, with 8 bases identical to TRBD1. CDR3 length equals 18 residues. Looked up from germline, CDR1 is SGHVS and CDR2 is FQNEAQ. V lost 5 bases to trimming and J lost 3 bases; unmatched junction nucleotides: 17. As DNA, the CDR3 is TGTGCCAGCAGCCTCCGGGACAGGTCTCCCCGGTTGGACACTGAAGCTTTCTTT. Translating gives CASSLRDRSPRLDTEAFF.

This clonotype was detected ten times or more. CDR3 nucleotides: TGTGCCAGCAGCTTAGCTACAGGGGGGACCCCGGGGACCCAGTACTTC. This translates into CASSLATGGTPGTQYF. J is TRBJ2-5 and V is TRBV7-2; 8 bases match TRBD1. Per germline, CDR1 SGHTA and CDR2 FQGNSA. This CDR3 has 16 residues. Trimming cost V 0 bases and J 7 bases; bases outside gene matches: 10.

The J gene is TRBJ1-1, the V gene TRBV6-1; 7 positions agree with TRBD1. Germline CDR1 and CDR2: MNHNS and SASEGT. The J segment lost 5 bases and the V segment lost 5 bases, leaving 5 bases of the junction unmatched. This CDR3 comprises 13 residues. The CDR3 DNA reads as TGTGCCAGCAGTCTGCCGGACAGGACTGAAGCTTTCTTT. Translated, it gives CASSLPDRTEAFF.

CDR3 loop: CSALRLARADTQYF. The CDR3 DNA is TGCAGCGCCCTGAGGTTGGCCAGGGCAGATACGCAGTATTTT. This chain joins TRBV29-1 and TRBJ2-3; tentatively, D is TRBD1 (5 bases). The CDR3 totals 14 residues. Germline V lookup: CDR1 SQVTM, CDR2 ANQGSEA. Between the trimmed V and J ends, which lost 7 bases and 4 bases, there was a span of 18 bases.

The V gene is TRBV7-2, the J gene TRBJ1-1, with 9 bases identical to TRBD1. Germline V gene lookup returns CDR1 SGHTA and CDR2 FQGNSA. The V segment lost 5 bases and the J segment 4 bases; nucleotides outside the gene matches: 8. This CDR3 is 15 amino acids long. The CDR3 loop reads CASSPDRGRVTEAFF. The CDR3 nucleotides are TGTGCCAGCAGCCCGGACAGGGGAAGAGTCACTGAAGCTTTCTTT.

The chain carries TRBV29-1 and TRBJ2-1; 11 nucleotides align to TRBD2. The CDR3 consists of 14 residues. Germline V lookup: CDR1 SQVTM, CDR2 ANQGSEA. V trimming: 4 bases; J trimming: 9 bases; junction bases outside the gene matches: 8. The CDR3 reads CSVVLAGVFGEQFF. CDR3 sequence (DNA): TGCAGCGTTGTACTAGCGGGAGTGTTTGGTGAGCAGTTCTTC.

This clonotype was seen repeatedly, ten times or more. J is TRBJ2-7 and V is TRBV7-2, with TRBD2 matching 8 bases. Germline trimming cut 4 bases from V and 4 bases from J; bases unmatched to any gene: 12. Germline-derived CDR1 and CDR2 are SGHTA and FQGNSA. The CDR3 has 16 amino acids. CDR3 loop: CASSSNPTGGQYEQYF. In DNA, the CDR3 is TGTGCCAGCAGCTCCAACCCCACGGGAGGGCAGTACGAGCAGTACTTC.

The chain uses TRBV6-6 and TRBJ2-3; 8 bases agree with TRBD1. Germline trimming cut 5 bases from V and 10 bases from J; bases unmatched to any gene: 5. The germline CDR1 and CDR2 sequences are MNHNY and SVGAGI (reference sequence). The CDR3 is 12 amino acids. The chain's CDR3 is CASSHQGAAQYF. The CDR3 region has the DNA TGTGCCAGCAGTCACCAGGGGGCGGCGCAGTATTTT.

The chain recombines TRBV27 with TRBJ2-1; D is perhaps TRBD2 (5 bases). The CDR3 is 16 amino acids. V was clipped by 3 bases and J by 0 bases, with 12 bases between them. Germline V gene lookup returns CDR1 MNHEY and CDR2 SMNVEV (reference sequence). The CDR3 bases are TGTGCCAGCAGTTTCCCCGGGGAAAGCTCCTACAATGAGCAGTTCTTC. Translation: CASSFPGESSYNEQFF.

This chain joins TRBV7-2 and TRBJ1-1, with TRBD1 matching 7 bases. Unmatched junction bases numbered 9, after V lost 1 base and J lost 4 bases. The CDR3 is made up of 16 amino acids. The germline V gene encodes CDR1 SGHTA and CDR2 FQGNSA. This CDR3 reads CASSLVGGQVGTEAFF. Written as DNA, the CDR3 is TGTGCCAGCAGCTTAGTGGGTGGACAGGTGGGCACTGAAGCTTTCTTT.

There are many counts of this clonotype. The V and J genes are TRBV7-2 and TRBJ1-5; D is undetermined. With 5 bases removed from V and 6 bases from J, the gap between germline ends came to 8 bases. The CDR3 spans 12 residues. Germline assignment: CDR1 SGHTA and CDR2 FQGNSA. The CDR3 DNA sequence: TGTGCCAGCAGCCGTAGTGGTCAGCCCCAGCATTTT. Its protein product is CASSRSGQPQHF.

This chain connects TRBV24-1 to TRBJ2-1, with D maybe TRBD1 (6 bases). With 6 bases removed from V and 3 bases from J, the gap between germline ends came to 8 bases. The CDR3 runs to 13 residues. CDR1 KGHDR and CDR2 SFDVKD come from the germline V gene. CDR3 bases: TGTGCCACCAGTCGACAGGACTACAATGAGCAGTTCTTC. It translates to CATSRQDYNEQFF.

The V and J genes are TRBV15 and TRBJ1-6; D perhaps matches TRBD1 (5 bases). Germline assignment: CDR1 LNHNV and CDR2 YYDKDF (reference sequence). V shed 0 bases and J shed 7 bases, with 10 bases lying between them. This CDR3 contains 15 residues. The CDR3 reads CATSRDGGRNSPLHF. CDR3 sequence (DNA): TGTGCCACCAGCAGAGATGGGGGGAGGAATTCACCCCTCCACTTT. The complete variable domain, with remaining parts taken from reference TRBV15 and TRBJ1-6, reads DAMVIQNPRYQVTQFGKPVTLSCSQTLNHNVMYWYQQKSSQAPKLLFHYYDKDFNNEADTPDNFQSRRPNTSFCFLDIRSPGLGDTAMYLCATSRDGGRNSPLHFGNGTRLTVT.

This clonotype was found a few times. The chain joins TRBV10-2 to TRBJ2-4; the D gene is possibly TRBD1 (6 bases). Germline V gene sequence: CDR1 WSHSY, CDR2 SAAADI. The CDR3 is 14 amino acids. Trimming stripped 2 bases from V and 6 bases from J, with 11 bases between. CDR3 protein: CASSEHTGLNIQYF. In DNA form, the CDR3 reads TGCGCCAGCAGTGAGCATACAGGGCTAAACATTCAGTACTTC.

The chain combines TRBV4-1 with TRBJ1-5, with 8 bases that match TRBD1. Germline V lookup: CDR1 MGHRA, CDR2 YSYEKL. The V segment lost 6 bases and the J segment 2 bases; nucleotides outside the gene matches: 15. The CDR3 contains 18 residues. CDR3 DNA: TGCGCCAGCAGTCTCCAATGGACAGGGCCGGTACGCAATCAGCCCCAGCATTTT. Amino acids: CASSLQWTGPVRNQPQHF.

This clonotype was detected a few times. This chain links TRBV20-1 with TRBJ1-3; unclear D gene. The CDR3 totals 13 residues. The germline V gene has CDR1 DFQATT and CDR2 SNEGSKA (reference sequence). The V gene lost 0 bases and the J gene lost 4 bases, with 7 bases spanning the gap. The DNA for the CDR3 is TGCAGTGCTAGAGATTTAAGGGGAAACACCATATATTTT. This encodes CSARDLRGNTIYF.

This clonotype was seen a few times. The chain combines TRBV19 with TRBJ1-1; D is undetermined. The germline V gene encodes CDR1 LNHDA and CDR2 SQIVND (reference sequence). This CDR3 region has 16 residues. V lost 5 bases and J 0 bases, leaving 16 bases between the germline ends. The CDR3 is CASSPNFGRVNTEAFF. The DNA for the CDR3 is TGTGCCAGTAGTCCAAATTTCGGACGGGTGAACACTGAAGCTTTCTTT.

A word on this clonotype: Relative to the germline gene, one junction end is altered; a read error may explain this. The V and J genes are TRBV7-6 and TRBJ2-2, with 8 bases lining up with TRBD1. Germline CDR1 SGHVS, CDR2 FNYEAQ. This CDR3 is built from 16 residues. CDR3 DNA sequence: TGTGCTAGCAGCCCAGGCAGGGGGCCGAATACCGGGGAGCTGTTTTTT. The encoded protein is CASSPGRGPNTGELFF.

This clonotype showed up just a few times. This sequence joins TRBV5-5 and TRBJ2-5; 8 nucleotides line up with TRBD2. There are 12 residues in the CDR3. The V gene's germline CDR1 is SGHKS and CDR2 YYEKEE (reference sequence). V dropped 6 bases and J dropped 3; count of bases not matched to a gene: 1. CDR3 sequence reads: CASIGGEETQYF. In DNA, the CDR3 is TGTGCCAGCATCGGGGGGGAAGAGACCCAGTACTTC.

This clonotype showed up just a few times. The chain recombines TRBV25-1 with TRBJ1-1; D gene unclear. This CDR3 is built from 14 residues. The germline V gene has CDR1 MGHDK and CDR2 SYGVNS. Trimming stripped 2 bases from V and 0 bases from J, with 7 bases between. Here the CDR3 DNA reads TGTGCCAGCAGTGAACCAGGACTGAACACTGAAGCTTTCTTT. Protein: CASSEPGLNTEAFF.

This clonotype was seen more than once but under ten times. CDR3 in amino acids: CASSPQLRGQGDEQFF. CDR3 DNA: TGTGCCAGCTCACCCCAACTTAGGGGACAGGGGGATGAGCAGTTCTTC. V gene TRBV18 combines with J gene TRBJ2-1, with 11 nucleotides matching TRBD1. The CDR3 has 16 amino acids. V lost 3 bases to trimming and J lost 8 bases; unmatched junction nucleotides: 9. In germline, CDR1 is KGHSH, CDR2 LQKENI. The whole variable domain, filled in from reference TRBV18 and TRBJ2-1, reads NAGVMQNPRHLVRRRGQEARLRCSPMKGHSHVYWYRQLPEEGLKFMVYLQKENIIDESGMPKERFSAEFPKEGPSILRIQQVVRGDSAAYFCASSPQLRGQGDEQFFGPGTRLTVL.

This clonotype was detected a few times. This chain's CDR3 is CSASPAGGPNEQFF. CDR3 in DNA: TGCAGTGCTAGTCCAGCGGGAGGGCCCAATGAGCAGTTCTTC. The chain joins TRBV20-1 to TRBJ2-1; TRBD2 matches at 10 bases. Germline CDR1 reads DFQATT; CDR2 reads SNEGSKA (reference sequence). The CDR3 spans 14 residues. The V and J ends lost 3 bases and 6 bases, in that order; junction bases with no gene match: 5.

The J gene is TRBJ2-5, the V gene TRBV5-4; 10 nucleotides agree with TRBD1. CDR1 is SGHNT and CDR2 is YYREEE in the germline V gene (reference sequence). V dropped 4 bases and J dropped 4; count of bases not matched to a gene: 4. The CDR3 is made up of 14 amino acids. In nucleotides, the CDR3 is TGTGCCAGCAGCGACAGGGGGCAGGTAGAGACCCAGTACTTC. Its translation: CASSDRGQVETQYF. Full variable domain (missing parts from reference TRBV5-4 and TRBJ2-5): ETGVTQSPTHLIKTRGQQVTLRCSSQSGHNTVSWYQQALGQGPQFIFQYYREEENGRGNFPPRFSGLQFPNYSSELNVNALELDDSALYLCASSDRGQVETQYFGPGTRLLVL.